A single sample is the source of the 30 T cell receptor beta chains below, sequenced in a study of blood T cell repertoires in COVID-19. TCRdb's table, derived via immunoSEQ multiplex PCR, lists solely in-frame clones and lacks some. The sample includes roughly 59,000 clones, around four fifths of them seen just once. Sequenced input: peripheral blood. These receptors came from a man of 80 years or more with acute or convalescent COVID-19.

The chain has TRBV6-4 and TRBJ1-5; no reliable D call. Germline CDR1 MRHNA, CDR2 SNTAGT. V was trimmed by 2 bases and J by 0 bases, leaving 11 bases between them. The CDR3 runs 16 residues. The CDR3 is CASSDARQFSNQPQHF. The CDR3 DNA sequence: TGTGCCAGCAGTGACGCCAGACAATTTAGCAATCAGCCCCAGCATTTT.

The rearrangement joins TRBV19 to TRBJ1-2; D perhaps matches TRBD1 (6 bases). In germline, CDR1 is LNHDA, CDR2 SQIVND (reference sequence). The CDR3 runs 18 residues. V lost 4 bases and J 3 bases, leaving 24 bases between the germline ends. The CDR3 DNA sequence: TGTGCCAGTAGTAGGCTTACAGGGACTAAGCAACGGGACTATGGCTACACCTTC. Translation gives CASSRLTGTKQRDYGYTF.

This sequence joins TRBV11-3 and TRBJ1-1, with 9 bases that match TRBD1. The V segment lost 8 bases and the J segment 5 bases; nucleotides outside the gene matches: 3. The CDR3 has 12 residues. CDR1 and CDR2 from the germline V gene are SGHNT and YENEEA. The DNA for the CDR3 is TGTGCCAGCGGGGACAGGGTGACTGAAGCTTTCTTT. Protein sequence: CASGDRVTEAFF.

The genes are TRBV5-5 and TRBJ1-2, with D possibly matching TRBD1 (6 bases). The germline gives CDR1 SGHKS, CDR2 YYEKEE (reference sequence). V lost 1 base and J lost 2, with 12 bases in between. CDR3 length: 15 amino acids. CDR3 DNA: TGTGCCAGCAGCTTGACAGGGCTAGGGAACTATGGCTACACCTTC. Protein product: CASSLTGLGNYGYTF.

This chain joins TRBV18 and TRBJ1-4; D unresolved. This CDR3 has 13 amino acids. Per germline, CDR1 KGHSH and CDR2 LQKENI. The ends were cut back, 2 bases at V and 8 bases at J, with 9 bases in the middle. CDR3 residues: CASSPNQFEKLFF. For the CDR3, the DNA is TGTGCCAGCTCACCAAATCAATTCGAAAAACTGTTTTTT.

The rearrangement joins TRBV3-1 (or the pseudogene TRBV3-2) to TRBJ2-1; TRBD1 might be the D (5 bases). Trimming pared 4 bases from V and 8 bases from J, leaving 12 bases between. This CDR3 spans 13 amino acids. Germline V CDR1 and CDR2: LGHDT, YNNKEL (reference sequence). The CDR3 region has the DNA TGTGCCAGCAGCCCGACAGAGCGCGATGAGCAGTTCTTC. The encoded protein is CASSPTERDEQFF.

This clone was found once. The chain couples TRBV5-4 to TRBJ1-4; D is perhaps TRBD1 (6 bases). Germline CDR1 SGHNT, CDR2 YYREEE (reference sequence). Trimming left V 2 bases short and J 0 bases short, with 8 bases between. This CDR3 has 15 amino acids. In DNA form, the CDR3 reads TGTGCCAGCAGCTTCAGGGGCTCAACTAATGAAAAACTGTTTTTT. This sequence encodes CASSFRGSTNEKLFF.

V gene TRBV6-5 combines with J gene TRBJ1-3; a possible D gene is TRBD1 (6 bases). Germline CDR1 and CDR2: MNHEY and SVGAGI. V lost 5 bases and J lost 3, with 14 bases in between. This CDR3 spans 15 amino acids. The CDR3 loop reads CASSNPRTDGNTIYF. CDR3 nucleotide sequence: TGTGCCAGCAGTAACCCCCGGACAGATGGAAACACCATATATTTT.

This clone was detected a few times. The CDR3 DNA follows: TGTGCCAGTAGTATACTCAGGGTTGATTGGAGCAATCAGCCCCAGCATTTT. As protein: CASSILRVDWSNQPQHF. The gene calls are TRBV19 and TRBJ1-5, with D perhaps matching TRBD1 (5 bases). This CDR3 is built from 17 residues. With 2 bases removed from V and 1 base from J, the gap between germline ends came to 15 bases. The germline gives CDR1 LNHDA, CDR2 SQIVND (reference sequence).

The chain uses TRBV6-4 and TRBJ2-4; perhaps TRBD1 as D (5 bases). The CDR3 is 13 residues long. V dropped 5 bases and J dropped 9 bases, with 14 bases sitting between them. Germline CDR1 MRHNA, CDR2 SNTAGT. The DNA of the CDR3 is TGTGCCAGCAGTAAAGACAGCATATCCATTCAGTACTTC. Amino acids: CASSKDSISIQYF.

In this sample, this clone turned up a few times. The chain combines TRBV11-3 with TRBJ2-1, with 8 nucleotides matching TRBD1. The CDR3 sequence is 15 residues long. Trimming took 5 bases from V and 4 from J; bases not matched to a gene: 7. In germline, CDR1 is SGHNT, CDR2 YENEEA. CDR3 coding DNA: TGTGCCAGCAGCCAATGGACAGGGTCGTACAATGAGCAGTTCTTC. Its protein product is CASSQWTGSYNEQFF.

The chain joins TRBV19 to TRBJ2-2; the D gene is possibly TRBD1 (6 bases). V was shortened by 9 bases and J by 5 bases, with 22 bases between the two germline ends. CDR3 length: 16 residues. The germline V gene has CDR1 LNHDA and CDR2 SQIVND (reference sequence). The chain's CDR3 is CASLRSATGRTGELFF. CDR3 coding DNA: TGTGCCAGCCTACGATCCGCGACAGGACGTACCGGGGAGCTGTTTTTT.

The chain joins TRBV27 to TRBJ2-3; 10 bases match TRBD2. This CDR3 region has 17 residues. V dropped 4 bases and J dropped 4; count of bases not matched to a gene: 11. Germline CDR1 and CDR2: MNHEY and SMNVEV (reference sequence). The DNA for the CDR3 is TGTGCCAGCAGTTACATACTAGCGGGGAAGAGGGCAGATACGCAGTATTTT. It encodes CASSYILAGKRADTQYF.

This clone has only one observation. V gene TRBV3-1 (or the pseudogene TRBV3-2) combines with J gene TRBJ1-5; D remains ambiguous. The CDR3 consists of 12 residues. Trimming removed 6 bases at V and 0 bases at J, with 3 bases between. Germline CDR1 is LGHDT and CDR2 is YNNKEL (reference sequence). The CDR3 loop is CASSISNQPQHF. The DNA of the CDR3 is TGTGCCAGCAGTATTAGCAATCAGCCCCAGCATTTT.

The chain recombines TRBV6-1 with TRBJ2-7, with D possibly being TRBD2 (7 bases). V was clipped by 2 bases and J by 5 bases, with 16 bases between them. The CDR3 has 15 amino acids. CDR1 MNHNS and CDR2 SASEGT come from the germline V gene. The CDR3 bases are TGTGCCAGCAGTGAATGGCGAGGGGGGGCGGACGAGCAGTACTTC. It yields the protein CASSEWRGGADEQYF.

This chain joins TRBV24-1 and TRBJ2-5; TRBD1 agrees at 7 bases. V shed 6 bases and J 1 base; nucleotides not matched to a gene: 7. This CDR3 contains 15 residues. Germline-derived CDR1 and CDR2 are KGHDR and SFDVKD. CDR3 amino acids: CATSFNRGLQETQYF. The CDR3 nucleotides are TGTGCCACCAGTTTTAACAGGGGCCTCCAAGAGACCCAGTACTTC.

In DNA, the CDR3 is TGTGCCAGCAGTCCCCCCGGGACACCAGGAAACACCATATATTTT. It specifies CASSPPGTPGNTIYF. The gene calls are TRBV14 and TRBJ1-3; the D gene is possibly TRBD1 (6 bases). Trimming pared 6 bases from V and 4 bases from J, leaving 16 bases between. CDR1 and CDR2 from the germline V gene are SGHDN and FVKESK. The CDR3 runs 15 residues.

The genes are TRBV2 and TRBJ2-1, with D possibly being TRBD1 (5 bases). V gave up 5 bases and J gave up 6 bases, with 17 bases separating them. The CDR3 spans 15 residues. Per germline, CDR1 SNHLY and CDR2 FYNNEI. CDR3: CASSTDRTTGNEQFF. The CDR3, as DNA: TGTGCCAGCAGTACCGACAGAACCACGGGCAATGAGCAGTTCTTC.

This chain links TRBV6-2 or TRBV6-3 with TRBJ2-7; a possible D gene is TRBD2 (5 bases). Trimming shortened V by 4 bases and J by 6 bases, and 13 bases separated the two germline ends. This CDR3 region has 13 residues. The germline CDR1 and CDR2 sequences are MNHEY and SVGEGT. The CDR3 loop is CASSSVPRGEQYF. As DNA, the CDR3 is TGTGCCAGCAGTTCGGTGCCTCGGGGCGAGCAGTACTTC.

This clone was recorded many times. The genes are TRBV19 and TRBJ1-2; TRBD1 is a possible D gene (6 bases). CDR1 is LNHDA, CDR2 SQIVND, per germline (reference sequence). CDR3 size: 13 residues. Trimming left V 3 bases short and J 7 bases short, with 12 bases between. The CDR3 region is CASSMGAGAGYTF. In DNA, the CDR3 is TGTGCCAGTAGTATGGGGGCAGGGGCTGGCTACACCTTC.

The chain joins TRBV10-1 to TRBJ2-7; D possibly corresponds to TRBD1 (5 bases). CDR1 is WNHNN, CDR2 SYGVQD, per germline (reference sequence). The CDR3 is 16 amino acids. V dropped 4 bases and J dropped 7 bases, with 23 bases sitting between them. Written as DNA, the CDR3 is TGCGCCAGCAGTGGAGTGGTAACAGGTAACCGGCAGGAGCAGTACTTC. Protein product: CASSGVVTGNRQEQYF.

The rearrangement uses TRBV7-8 and TRBJ1-2, with 9 bases aligning to TRBD1. The germline CDR1 and CDR2 sequences are SGHVS and FQNEAQ. J was trimmed by 4 bases and V by 2 bases; bases with no gene match: 5. This CDR3 region has 15 residues. CDR3 in amino acids: CASSLRDRDSYGYTF. The CDR3 region has the DNA TGTGCCAGCAGCTTAAGGGACAGGGATAGCTATGGCTACACCTTC.

This clone was observed once. The V gene is TRBV13, the J gene TRBJ1-3; no clear D. CDR3 length: 16 residues. From germline, CDR1 is PRHDT and CDR2 FYEKMQ (reference sequence). Between the trimmed V and J ends, which lost 2 bases and 4 bases, there was a span of 15 bases. The CDR3 loop reads CASSLILEGSGNTIYF. The CDR3 bases are TGTGCCAGCAGCTTAATTCTAGAGGGATCCGGAAACACCATATATTTT.

This clone was observed once. The rearrangement links TRBV5-8 to TRBJ2-1, with D possibly matching TRBD1 (6 bases). Trimming cost V 1 base and J 7 bases, with 9 bases left between them. The CDR3 has 13 amino acids. Looked up from germline, CDR1 is SGHTS and CDR2 is YDEGEE. The CDR3 region has the DNA TGTGCCAGCAGCTTGAACAGGGTAAATGAGCAGTTCTTC. Protein: CASSLNRVNEQFF. Looking up the rest from reference TRBV5-8 and TRBJ2-1 gives the full variable domain: EAGVTQSPTHLIKTRGQQATLRCSPISGHTSVYWYQQALGLGLQFLLWYDEGEERNRGNFPPRFSGRQFPNYSSELNVNALELEDSALYLCASSLNRVNEQFFGPGTRLTVL.

This rearrangement joins TRBV7-9 to TRBJ2-2; D is undetermined. The CDR3 totals 13 residues. Trimming pared 1 base from V and 6 bases from J, leaving 6 bases between. The V gene's germline CDR1 is SEHNR and CDR2 FQNEAQ (reference sequence). DNA of the CDR3: TGTGCCAGCAGCTTAGGAGGAGCCGGGGAGCTGTTTTTT. As protein: CASSLGGAGELFF. The variable domain in full, with the rest retrieved from reference TRBV7-9 and TRBJ2-2, is DTGVSQNPRHKITKRGQNVTFRCDPISEHNRLYWYRQTLGQGPEFLTYFQNEAQLEKSRLLSDRFSAERPKGSFSTLEIQRTEQGDSAMYLCASSLGGAGELFFGEGSRLTVL.

The rearrangement joins TRBV6-2 or TRBV6-3 to TRBJ2-1, with 13 positions matching TRBD2. The V segment lost 5 bases and the J segment 0 bases; nucleotides outside the gene matches: 13. The CDR3 runs 20 residues. CDR1 is MNHEY, CDR2 SVGEGT, per germline. CDR3 protein: CASSPAVLAGGLFSYNEQFF. CDR3 DNA: TGTGCCAGCAGTCCCGCCGTACTAGCGGGGGGGCTTTTCTCCTACAATGAGCAGTTCTTC.

V gene TRBV6-6 combines with J gene TRBJ2-3, with D possibly TRBD2 on 5 matching bases. Germline V gives CDR1 MNHNY, CDR2 SVGAGI (reference sequence). The CDR3 runs 14 residues. Trimming stripped 0 bases from V and 2 bases from J, with 6 bases between. CDR3 DNA: TGTGCCAGCAGTTACTCCCGGGACACAGATACGCAGTATTTT. Translating it yields CASSYSRDTDTQYF.

The chain is built from TRBV10-3 and TRBJ2-2, with 11 bases matching TRBD2. V shed 6 bases, J shed 7 bases, and the junction held 7 bases outside the gene matches. This CDR3 spans 15 amino acids. The germline CDR1 and CDR2 sequences are ENHRY and SYGVKD. Here the CDR3 DNA reads TGTGCCATCAGCCTAGCGGGGGGTTCTGGCGGGGAGCTGTTTTTT. Translation gives CAISLAGGSGGELFF.

This rearrangement joins TRBV7-2 to TRBJ1-1, with a possible D match to TRBD1 (6 bases). The CDR3 is 15 amino acids. The V gene's germline CDR1 is SGHTA and CDR2 FQGNSA. The V end lost 6 bases, the J end lost 3 bases, and 17 bases lay between the germline ends. The CDR3 DNA reads as TGTGCCAGCAGTCTAATCGGCGGACAGTACACTGAAGCTTTCTTT. Translation gives CASSLIGGQYTEAFF.

The gene calls are TRBV6-2 or TRBV6-3 and TRBJ2-3; possible D gene TRBD2, 6 bases. This CDR3 region has 16 residues. Germline loops: CDR1 MNHEY, CDR2 SVGEGT. Trimming pared 7 bases from V and 2 bases from J, leaving 19 bases between. CDR3 in amino acids: CASIPQLGRDTDTQYF. The CDR3 DNA is TGTGCCAGCATCCCCCAATTGGGGCGGGACACAGATACGCAGTATTTT.